These 28 T cell receptor beta chains came from one sample sequenced in a study of T-cell memory formation after mild COVID-19. TCRdb redid the calling of the 5' RACE reads with MiXCR, one entry per CDR3 protein. This table has tens of thousands of distinct CDR3 sequences, 10% to 15% appearing once. The material sequenced was PBMCs or a T cell subset sorted from them (not recorded which). These receptor sequences come from a young man who had mild COVID-19 (a few samples of this study predate the infection). Cell type and time point are not known.

This chain links TRBV7-8 with TRBJ2-3, with 8 bases matching TRBD2. The V and J ends lost 2 bases and 2 bases, in that order; junction bases with no gene match: 12. The CDR3 runs 18 residues. Looked up from germline, CDR1 is SGHVS and CDR2 is FQNEAQ. The CDR3 sequence is CASSLSFQRGYNTDTQYF. The CDR3 DNA sequence: TGTGCCAGCAGCTTATCGTTCCAGCGGGGGTACAACACAGATACGCAGTATTTT.

The rearrangement links TRBV7-2 to TRBJ2-2; a possible D gene is TRBD2 (5 bases). The CDR3 length is 14 residues. In germline, CDR1 is SGHTA, CDR2 FQGNSA. Trimming shortened V by 1 base and J by 6 bases, and 9 bases separated the two germline ends. The CDR3 coding sequence is TGTGCCAGCAGCTTAGTCCGCGGGTCCGGGGAGCTGTTTTTT. Protein sequence: CASSLVRGSGELFF. The variable domain in full, with the rest retrieved from reference TRBV7-2 and TRBJ2-2, is GAGVSQSPSNKVTEKGKDVELRCDPISGHTALYWYRQSLGQGLEFLIYFQGNSAPDKSGLPSDRFSAERTGGSVSTLTIQRTQQEDSAVYLCASSLVRGSGELFFGEGSRLTVL.

V usage is TRBV7-9 and J usage is TRBJ2-3; TRBD1 matches at 7 bases. This CDR3 spans 13 amino acids. The V and J ends lost 5 bases and 6 bases, in that order; junction bases with no gene match: 5. Germline V CDR1 and CDR2: SEHNR, FQNEAQ (reference sequence). In DNA form, the CDR3 reads TGTGCCAGCAGCCCGACGACAGGGGATACGCAGTATTTT. As protein: CASSPTTGDTQYF.

The gene calls are TRBV5-5 and TRBJ1-2, with D unclear. Trimming took 4 bases from V and 5 from J, leaving 15 bases between them. This CDR3 contains 14 residues. From germline, CDR1 is SGHKS and CDR2 YYEKEE (reference sequence). In DNA form, the CDR3 reads TGTGCCAGCAGCCCCACGGGGTTCAATTATGGCTACACCTTC. Residues: CASSPTGFNYGYTF.

The sample holds a few counts of this clonotype. The V gene is TRBV30, the J gene TRBJ2-1; D is uncertain. The CDR3 extends over 10 amino acids. V was pared by 0 bases and J by 6 bases, with 0 bases between. Germline V gene data show CDR1 as GTSNPN and CDR2 as SVGIG (reference sequence). CDR3 amino acids: CAWSVNEQFF. CDR3 in DNA: TGTGCCTGGAGTGTCAATGAGCAGTTCTTC.

This clonotype was seen repeatedly, ten times or more. The chain uses TRBV3-1 and TRBJ2-2; D unclear. Trimming stripped 1 base from V and 0 bases from J, with 15 bases between. This CDR3 comprises 18 residues. Germline V gives CDR1 LGHDT, CDR2 YNNKEL (reference sequence). CDR3 bases: TGTGCCAGCAGCCAAGCGATTACGGTGACCGCGAACACCGGGGAGCTGTTTTTT. Its protein product is CASSQAITVTANTGELFF. The variable domain in full, completed from reference TRBV3-1 and TRBJ2-2, reads DTAVSQTPKYLVTQMGNDKSIKCEQNLGHDTMYWYKQDSKKFLKIMFSYNNKELIINETVPNRFSPKSPDKAHLNLHINSLELGDSAVYFCASSQAITVTANTGELFFGEGSRLTVL.

The chain joins TRBV3-1 to TRBJ1-5; 12 bases agree with TRBD1. CDR1 is LGHDT and CDR2 is YNNKEL in the germline V gene (reference sequence). V lost 5 bases and J lost 7; bases outside the gene matches: 9. The CDR3 extends over 16 amino acids. DNA for the CDR3: TGTGCCAGCAGCTCCGGGACAGGGGGCGCGGTACAGCCCCAGCATTTT. Its translation is CASSSGTGGAVQPQHF.

The genes are TRBV19 and TRBJ2-7, with a weak D call TRBD1 (7 bases). V lost 3 bases to trimming and J lost 2 bases, with 14 bases between them. CDR1 and CDR2 from the germline V gene are LNHDA and SQIVND (reference sequence). The CDR3 is made up of 15 amino acids. Here the CDR3 DNA reads TGTGCCAGTAGTATTGGCGCGGGGACAGCCTACGAGCAGTACTTC. This translates into CASSIGAGTAYEQYF.

This clonotype has a handful of counts. V is TRBV6-2 or TRBV6-3 and J is TRBJ2-7, with unresolved D. CDR1 is MNHEY and CDR2 is SVGEGT in the germline V gene. The CDR3 covers 12 residues. Trimming left V 6 bases short and J 3 bases short, with 9 bases between. CDR3 residues: CASSLTDYEQYF. The CDR3 bases are TGTGCCAGCAGCTTGACTGACTACGAGCAGTACTTC.

The J gene is TRBJ2-7, the V gene TRBV5-1; D gene unclear. The V end lost 0 bases, the J end lost 3 bases, and 7 bases lay between the germline ends. The CDR3 is 13 residues long. CDR1 is SGHRS and CDR2 is YFSETQ in the germline V gene. The CDR3 reads CASSLGKHYEQYF. Here the CDR3 DNA reads TGCGCCAGCAGCTTGGGAAAACACTACGAGCAGTACTTC.

V usage is TRBV5-4 and J usage is TRBJ1-2; 10 nucleotides line up with TRBD1. The CDR3 sequence is 14 residues long. From germline, CDR1 is SGHNT and CDR2 YYREEE (reference sequence). The ends lost 4 bases at V and 2 bases at J; junction bases unmatched: 2. CDR3 protein: CASSGGQGNYGYTF. The CDR3 DNA reads TGTGCCAGCAGCGGGGGACAGGGGAACTATGGCTACACCTTC.

The sample holds many counts of this clonotype. The V call is TRBV7-2, the J call TRBJ2-3; D not certain. V lost 5 bases and J lost 4, with 10 bases in between. The CDR3 contains 13 residues. Germline CDR1 is SGHTA and CDR2 is FQGNSA. The CDR3 nucleotides read TGTGCCAGCAGCCCGTTAGGGCCAGATACGCAGTATTTT. This translates into CASSPLGPDTQYF. Supplemented by reference TRBV7-2 and TRBJ2-3, the full variable domain reads GAGVSQSPSNKVTEKGKDVELRCDPISGHTALYWYRQSLGQGLEFLIYFQGNSAPDKSGLPSDRFSAERTGGSVSTLTIQRTQQEDSAVYLCASSPLGPDTQYFGPGTRLTVL.

The rearrangement uses TRBV7-9 and TRBJ1-1; a possible D gene is TRBD1 (5 bases). CDR3 length equals 14 residues. Per germline, CDR1 SEHNR and CDR2 FQNEAQ (reference sequence). Trimming removed 4 bases at V and 0 bases at J, with 9 bases between. The CDR3 nucleotides read TGTGCCAGCAGCTCAGGGTGGGTGAACACTGAAGCTTTCTTT. Protein sequence: CASSSGWVNTEAFF.

Remarks on this clonotype: One junction end does not reproduce the germline sequence, and a read error may be involved. The V and J genes are TRBV6-5 and TRBJ2-3; a weak D match, TRBD2 (5 bases). Per germline, CDR1 MNHEY and CDR2 SVGAGI. There are 15 residues in the CDR3. CDR3 residues: CASTYTSTALSAQYF. The CDR3 region has the DNA TGTGCCAGCACTTACACGAGTACCGCCCTTAGCGCGCAGTATTTT.

The table lists this clonotype with a few counts. The chain couples TRBV7-2 to TRBJ2-6; possibly TRBD1 for D (5 bases). V was shortened by 3 bases and J by 8 bases, with 14 bases between the two germline ends. The germline CDR1 and CDR2 sequences are SGHTA and FQGNSA. The CDR3 spans 15 residues. DNA for the CDR3: TGTGCCAGCAGCTTTCCGGACAAAACGTCCAACGTCCTGACTTTC. Its protein product is CASSFPDKTSNVLTF.

The chain employs TRBV4-3 and TRBJ1-1, with TRBD1 matching 8 bases. The CDR3 totals 15 residues. Germline trimming cut 1 base from V and 10 bases from J; bases unmatched to any gene: 11. The V gene's germline CDR1 is LGHNA and CDR2 YSLEER. CDR3 in DNA: TGCGCCAGCAGCCAAGCTCAGGGGGCTGGGGAATCAGCTTTCTTT. Its translation: CASSQAQGAGESAFF.

The chain uses TRBV24-1 and TRBJ2-3, with TRBD2 matching 7 bases. After removal of 7 bases from V and 2 bases from J, the junction contained 5 bases not matched to a gene. Germline CDR1 is KGHDR and CDR2 is SFDVKD. This CDR3 contains 14 residues. CDR3 DNA sequence: TGTGCCACCAGATACAGCGGGGTCACAGATACGCAGTATTTT. It codes for CATRYSGVTDTQYF.

This sequence joins TRBV12-3 or TRBV12-4 and TRBJ1-2; a possible D gene is TRBD1 (5 bases). The germline V and J ends were trimmed by 6 bases and 4 bases, with 18 bases remaining between them. The CDR3 runs 15 residues. Here the CDR3 reads CASSLTPGPRYGYTF. CDR3 DNA sequence: TGTGCCAGCAGCCTTACTCCGGGGCCCCGCTATGGCTACACCTTC.

This clonotype came up a few times. The chain employs TRBV7-9 and TRBJ1-3; no clear D gene. V dropped 7 bases and J dropped 8 bases, with 15 bases sitting between them. Germline values: CDR1 SEHNR, CDR2 FQNEAQ (reference sequence). The CDR3 covers 13 residues. DNA for the CDR3: TGTGCCAGCATGCTTCCCCGTGAAGACACCATATATTTT. Translation gives CASMLPREDTIYF.

This clonotype was observed a few times. V gene TRBV12-3 or TRBV12-4 combines with J gene TRBJ2-1; D call uncertain. Trimming took off 3 bases at V and 7 bases at J, with 10 bases between the two ends. CDR3 length: 13 residues. The CDR3 is CASSLTPTNEQFF. The CDR3 nucleotides read TGTGCCAGCAGTTTGACGCCTACTAATGAGCAGTTCTTC.

This clonotype was picked up a small number of times. V gene TRBV7-9 combines with J gene TRBJ2-1; D gene uncertain. The V end lost 5 bases, the J end lost 10 bases, and 12 bases lay between the germline ends. The CDR3 contains 12 residues. Per the germline V gene, CDR1 is SEHNR and CDR2 is FQNEAQ (reference sequence). CDR3 region: CASSLLDGEQFF. The DNA of the CDR3 is TGTGCCAGCAGCCTTCTTGATGGGGAGCAGTTCTTC.

This clonotype was detected only a few times. V gene TRBV27 combines with J gene TRBJ2-7; 10 bases map to TRBD1. The ends lost 11 bases at V and 3 bases at J; junction bases unmatched: 4. CDR3 size: 12 residues. The V gene's germline CDR1 is MNHEY and CDR2 SMNVEV (reference sequence). This CDR3 reads CAAGTGVYEQYF. The CDR3 DNA follows: TGTGCCGCCGGGACAGGGGTCTACGAGCAGTACTTC.

This clonotype showed up just a few times. V gene TRBV7-6 combines with J gene TRBJ2-7; D is unclear. From germline, CDR1 is SGHVS and CDR2 FNYEAQ. V lost 1 base to trimming and J lost 2 bases, with 12 bases between them. The CDR3 contains 15 residues. CDR3 coding DNA: TGTGCCAGCAGCTTAGTCACGGAAGGGACCTACGAGCAGTACTTC. Translated: CASSLVTEGTYEQYF.

This clonotype has more than one count but fewer than ten. This chain links TRBV6-5 with TRBJ2-5; possibly TRBD2 for D (5 bases). Germline V gene data show CDR1 as MNHEY and CDR2 as SVGAGI. The CDR3 is 12 amino acids. Trimming removed 6 bases at V and 5 bases at J, with 10 bases between. The CDR3 nucleotides read TGTGCCAGCAGGGCCGGGATCGAGACCCAGTACTTC. This sequence encodes CASRAGIETQYF.

This chain links TRBV27 with TRBJ1-1, with TRBD1 as a possible D gene (6 bases). V lost 1 base and J 4 bases, leaving 10 bases between the germline ends. Germline CDR1 is MNHEY and CDR2 is SMNVEV (reference sequence). This CDR3 spans 14 amino acids. In nucleotides, the CDR3 is TGTGCCAGCAGTTTATTTCGGGGGGCCACTGAAGCTTTCTTT. Protein product: CASSLFRGATEAFF.

This clonotype came up a few times. The chain has TRBV4-3 and TRBJ2-1; D unresolved. Germline values: CDR1 LGHNA, CDR2 YSLEER. V gave up 0 bases and J gave up 0 bases, with 9 bases separating them. The CDR3 length is 16 residues. The CDR3 loop reads CASSQDLGSSYNEQFF. The CDR3 DNA is TGCGCCAGCAGCCAAGATCTGGGTAGCTCCTACAATGAGCAGTTCTTC.

This clonotype came up many times. The chain recombines TRBV7-2 with TRBJ2-1, with 12 bases aligning to TRBD2. The CDR3 runs to 15 residues. Germline assignment: CDR1 SGHTA and CDR2 FQGNSA. V gave up 5 bases and J gave up 5 bases; unmatched junction bases: 4. For the CDR3, the DNA is TGTGCCAGCAGCCACGGACTAGCGGGGAACAATGAGCAGTTCTTC. It encodes CASSHGLAGNNEQFF.

The V call is TRBV6-5, the J call TRBJ2-1, with 9 bases matching TRBD2. The CDR3 runs to 16 residues. Per germline, CDR1 MNHEY and CDR2 SVGAGI. The V and J ends lost 4 bases and 5 bases, in that order; junction bases with no gene match: 9. The CDR3 protein is CASSLLAGGAHNEQFF. The CDR3 DNA reads TGTGCCAGCAGTTTACTAGCGGGTGGAGCCCACAATGAGCAGTTCTTC.